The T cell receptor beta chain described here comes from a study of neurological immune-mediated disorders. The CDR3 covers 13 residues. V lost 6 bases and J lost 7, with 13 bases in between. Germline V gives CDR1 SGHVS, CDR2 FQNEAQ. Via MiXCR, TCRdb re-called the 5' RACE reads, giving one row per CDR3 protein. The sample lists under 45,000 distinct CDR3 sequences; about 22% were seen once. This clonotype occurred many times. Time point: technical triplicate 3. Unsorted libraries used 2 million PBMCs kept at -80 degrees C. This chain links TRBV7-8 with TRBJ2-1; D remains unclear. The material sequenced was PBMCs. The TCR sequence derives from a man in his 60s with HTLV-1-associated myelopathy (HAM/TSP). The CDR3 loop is CASRPSRANEQFF. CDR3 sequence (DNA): TGTGCCAGCAGACCAAGCCGTGCAAATGAGCAGTTCTTC.